This T cell receptor beta chain was observed in a study of PD-1 blockade in classical Hodgkin lymphoma. Study-level points and caveats: Diversity in CD4+ TCRs, unlike that measured in CD8+ TCRs, had risen significantly by C4D1. Individuals who commenced nivolumab within less than 1 year of ASCT were excluded.

Regarding this clone: Its specificity is unknown.

The CDR3 length is 15 residues. Germline V CDR1 and CDR2: MNHEY, SVGAGI. V gave up 2 bases and J gave up 4 bases, with 13 bases separating them. Assay: immunoSEQ multiplex PCR; the TCRdb copy retains only in-frame clones and omits some. The sample lists around 28,000 clones, roughly nine tenths occurring once. Time point of the sample: cycle 4 day 1 (C4D1), after more than five weeks of nivolumab. With no exception, relapse followed autologous stem cell transplantation in all patients, and brentuximab vedotin exposure varied. Starting with thawed PBMCs, CD4+ T cells were purified by magnetic negative selection. Patients reached a best response of complete response, partial response or progressive disease.

The sample in question was CD4+ T cells from blood, obtained before the fourth cycle of nivolumab. This sequence joins TRBV6-5 and TRBJ2-3; D uncertain. The receptor comes from a human donor with classical Hodgkin lymphoma. The CDR3 is CASSYVGPIADTQYF. CDR3 coding DNA: TGTGCCAGCAGTTACGTAGGGCCAATAGCAGATACGCAGTATTTT.